The sequence of this T cell receptor (beta chain) was determined in a study of cytomegalovirus exposure and HLA in healthy donors. Study-wide results and limits: First-cohort TCR clusters tended to co-occur in the 90 to 150 validation repertoires, a later analysis found.

As concerns this clone: The antigen is unknown.

Profiled with immunoSEQ multiplex PCR; TCRdb holds only in-frame clones, not every one. The profile covers about 350,000 clones, with roughly 90% appearing a single time and 1% to 1.5% taken by the ten largest. Source material: PBMCs. The TCR comes from a woman under 40 in good health and CMV-seropositive.

The CDR3 reads CASSSRTGVVGYTF. As DNA, the CDR3 is TGTGCCAGCAGCTCTAGGACAGGGGTGGTCGGCTACACCTTC. The V gene is TRBV7-8, the J gene TRBJ1-2; 9 bases agree with TRBD1. The germline V gene encodes CDR1 SGHVS and CDR2 FQNEAQ. The CDR3 is 14 residues long. V lost 4 bases to trimming and J lost 8 bases; unmatched junction nucleotides: 8. The full variable domain, rest sourced from reference TRBV7-8 and TRBJ1-2, is GAGVSQSPRYKVAKRGQDVALRCDPISGHVSLFWYQQALGQGPEFLTYFQNEAQLDKSGLPSDRFFAERPEGSVSTLKIQRTQQEDSAVYLCASSSRTGVVGYTFGSGTRLTVV.